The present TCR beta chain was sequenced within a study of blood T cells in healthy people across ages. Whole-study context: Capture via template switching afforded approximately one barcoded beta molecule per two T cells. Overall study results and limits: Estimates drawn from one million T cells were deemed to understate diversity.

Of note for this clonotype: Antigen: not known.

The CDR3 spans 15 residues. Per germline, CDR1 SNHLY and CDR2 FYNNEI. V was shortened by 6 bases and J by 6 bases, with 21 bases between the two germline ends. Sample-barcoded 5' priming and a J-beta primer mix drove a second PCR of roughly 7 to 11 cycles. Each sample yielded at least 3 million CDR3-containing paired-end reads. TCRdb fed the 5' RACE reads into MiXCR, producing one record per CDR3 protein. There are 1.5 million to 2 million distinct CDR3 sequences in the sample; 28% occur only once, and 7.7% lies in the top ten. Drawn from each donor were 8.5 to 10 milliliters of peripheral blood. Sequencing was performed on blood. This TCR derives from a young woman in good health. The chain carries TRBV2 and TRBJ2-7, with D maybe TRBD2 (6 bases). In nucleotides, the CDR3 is TGTGCCAGCAGCCCATCATCGGGGGTATCGGGCGAGCAGTACTTC. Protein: CASSPSSGVSGEQYF.